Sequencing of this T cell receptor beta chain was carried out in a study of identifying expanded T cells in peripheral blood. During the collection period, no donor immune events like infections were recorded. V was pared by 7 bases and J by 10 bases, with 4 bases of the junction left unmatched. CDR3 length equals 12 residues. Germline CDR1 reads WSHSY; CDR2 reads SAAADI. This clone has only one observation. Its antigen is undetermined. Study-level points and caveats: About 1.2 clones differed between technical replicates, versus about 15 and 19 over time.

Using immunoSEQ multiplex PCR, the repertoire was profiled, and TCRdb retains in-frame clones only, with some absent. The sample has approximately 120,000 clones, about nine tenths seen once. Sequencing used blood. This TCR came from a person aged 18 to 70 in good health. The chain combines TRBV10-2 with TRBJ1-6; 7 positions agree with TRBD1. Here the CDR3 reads CASTQGDSPLHF. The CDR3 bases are TGCGCCAGCACTCAGGGGGACTCACCCCTCCACTTT.